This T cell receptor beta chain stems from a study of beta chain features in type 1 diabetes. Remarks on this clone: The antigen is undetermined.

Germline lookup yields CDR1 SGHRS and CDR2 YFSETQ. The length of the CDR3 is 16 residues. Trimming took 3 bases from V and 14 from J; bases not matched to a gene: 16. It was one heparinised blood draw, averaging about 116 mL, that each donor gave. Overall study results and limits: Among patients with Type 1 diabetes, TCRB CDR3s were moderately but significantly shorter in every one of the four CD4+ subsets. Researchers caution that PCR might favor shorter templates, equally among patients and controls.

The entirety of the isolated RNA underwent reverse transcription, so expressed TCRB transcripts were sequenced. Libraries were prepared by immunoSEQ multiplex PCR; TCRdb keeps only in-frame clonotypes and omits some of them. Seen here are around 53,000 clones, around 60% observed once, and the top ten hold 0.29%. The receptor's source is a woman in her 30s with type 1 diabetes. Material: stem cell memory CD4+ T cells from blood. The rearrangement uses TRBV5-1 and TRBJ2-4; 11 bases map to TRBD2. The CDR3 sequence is CASSSGDSGRASREYF. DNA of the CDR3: TGCGCCAGCAGCTCCGGTGATAGCGGGAGGGCCTCTAGGGAGTACTTC. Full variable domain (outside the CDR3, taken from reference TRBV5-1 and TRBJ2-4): KAGVTQTPRYLIKTRGQQVTLSCSPISGHRSVSWYQQTPGQGLQFLFEYFSETQRNKGNFPGRFSGRQFSNSRSEMNVSTLELGDSALYLCASSSGDSGRASREYFGAGTRLSVL.